The next 29 T cell receptor beta chains were all read from a single sample in a study of cytomegalovirus exposure and HLA in healthy donors. The PCR had 60 Vbeta and 13 Jbeta primers. Profiled with immunoSEQ multiplex PCR; TCRdb holds only in-frame clones, not every one. The repertoire includes 100,000 to 150,000 clones, 60% to 85% of them detected once, and over 5% sits in the top ten. Sequencing input: PBMCs. The source of these receptors is a woman aged 40 to 50 in good health and CMV-seronegative.

The chain employs TRBV5-5 and TRBJ2-5, with unresolved D. Germline V gene data show CDR1 as SGHKS and CDR2 as YYEKEE (reference sequence). The CDR3 is 14 amino acids. Trimming pared 1 base from V and 5 bases from J, leaving 12 bases between. This chain's CDR3 is CASSLTPRWETQYF. The DNA of the CDR3 is TGTGCCAGCAGCTTGACACCCCGATGGGAGACCCAGTACTTC. Based on the CDR3 plus reference TRBV5-5 and TRBJ2-5, the full variable domain is DAGVTQSPTHLIKTRGQQVTLRCSPISGHKSVSWYQQVLGQGPQFIFQYYEKEERGRGNFPDRFSARQFPNYSSELNVNALLLGDSALYLCASSLTPRWETQYFGPGTRLLVL.

This chain links TRBV5-4 with TRBJ1-1, with D possibly being TRBD1 (5 bases). The CDR3 has 15 amino acids. With 0 bases removed from V and 4 bases from J, the gap between germline ends came to 13 bases. Germline loops: CDR1 SGHNT, CDR2 YYREEE (reference sequence). The CDR3 bases are TGTGCCAGCAGCTTGGATAGTGGCCAGGGCACTGAAGCTTTCTTT. This codes for CASSLDSGQGTEAFF. Supplemented by reference TRBV5-4 and TRBJ1-1, the full variable domain reads ETGVTQSPTHLIKTRGQQVTLRCSSQSGHNTVSWYQQALGQGPQFIFQYYREEENGRGNFPPRFSGLQFPNYSSELNVNALELDDSALYLCASSLDSGQGTEAFFGQGTRLTVV.

This chain uses TRBV5-6 with TRBJ2-5; 7 nucleotides agree with TRBD1. The J call is in doubt because the DNA end fits TRBJ2-7 better. CDR1 and CDR2 (germline): SGHDT, YYEEEE. There are 16 residues in the CDR3. DNA for the CDR3: TGTGCCAGCAGCCCGGACCCGACAGGGAGCTCCTACGAGCAGTACTTC. This translates into CASSPDPTGSSYEQYF.

The chain carries TRBV18 and TRBJ2-5, with a tentative D call TRBD1 (6 bases). This CDR3 is built from 13 residues. The V end lost 5 bases, the J end lost 3 bases, and 10 bases lay between the germline ends. Germline CDR1 is KGHSH and CDR2 is LQKENI. CDR3 nucleotides: TGTGCCAGCTCAAACGCAGGGGAAGAGACCCAGTACTTC. Its translation: CASSNAGEETQYF.

The rearrangement joins TRBV14 to TRBJ2-1; D gene unclear. Germline CDR1 reads SGHDN; CDR2 reads FVKESK. This CDR3 is 13 amino acids long. V lost 3 bases and J 7 bases, leaving 10 bases between the germline ends. CDR3 loop: CASSQLSANEQFF. In DNA, the CDR3 is TGTGCCAGCAGCCAGTTAAGCGCGAATGAGCAGTTCTTC.

The chain carries TRBV5-4 and TRBJ2-1, with 7 bases matching TRBD2. Trimming at V came to 6 bases and at J to 10 bases, leaving 16 bases not matched to a gene. Germline values: CDR1 SGHNT, CDR2 YYREEE (reference sequence). The CDR3 spans 15 residues. CDR3 sequence (DNA): TGTGCCAGCAAGGATCTGGGAGGGCCCGACGGGGAGCAGTTCTTC. Translating gives CASKDLGGPDGEQFF.

The rearrangement joins TRBV28 to TRBJ2-3; 13 positions agree with TRBD2. This CDR3 comprises 16 residues. V was pared by 5 bases and J by 7 bases, with 9 bases of the junction left unmatched. The germline gives CDR1 MDHEN, CDR2 SYDVKM. The CDR3: CASSMETSGRLNTQYF. The DNA of the CDR3 is TGTGCCAGCAGTATGGAGACTAGCGGGAGGTTGAATACGCAGTATTTT.

The V call is TRBV25-1, the J call TRBJ1-1, with D unclear. The V gene lost 4 bases and the J gene lost 5 bases, with 11 bases spanning the gap. CDR1 and CDR2 from the germline V gene are MGHDK and SYGVNS. The CDR3 length is 13 residues. The CDR3 protein is CASSAGGWTEAFF. Here the CDR3 DNA reads TGTGCCAGCAGTGCCGGCGGCTGGACTGAAGCTTTCTTT.

Only a few counts were recorded for this clone. The V gene is TRBV5-4, the J gene TRBJ1-1; D is uncertain. Germline CDR1 SGHNT, CDR2 YYREEE (reference sequence). The CDR3 loop spans 12 amino acids. V was clipped by 5 bases and J by 4 bases, with 9 bases between them. The chain's CDR3 is CASSLDFTEAFF. CDR3 nucleotide sequence: TGTGCCAGCAGTTTAGACTTCACTGAAGCTTTCTTT. Full variable domain (missing parts from reference TRBV5-4 and TRBJ1-1): ETGVTQSPTHLIKTRGQQVTLRCSSQSGHNTVSWYQQALGQGPQFIFQYYREEENGRGNFPPRFSGLQFPNYSSELNVNALELDDSALYLCASSLDFTEAFFGQGTRLTVV.

The rearrangement joins TRBV5-5 to TRBJ2-1; the match to TRBD2 covers 16 bases. The CDR3 has 15 amino acids. The V and J ends lost 3 bases and 15 bases, in that order; junction bases with no gene match: 9. Germline V gene data show CDR1 as SGHKS and CDR2 as YYEKEE (reference sequence). CDR3 residues: CASSWGGLAGGPPFF. As DNA, the CDR3 is TGTGCCAGCAGCTGGGGGGGACTAGCGGGAGGGCCACCGTTCTTC.

This chain links TRBV15 with TRBJ2-3; D is unclear. CDR1 LNHNV and CDR2 YYDKDF come from the germline V gene (reference sequence). CDR3 length: 13 amino acids. Trimming took off 0 bases at V and 5 bases at J, with 6 bases between the two ends. Here the CDR3 DNA reads TGTGCCACCAGCAGAGATAGAATAGATACGCAGTATTTT. Its translation is CATSRDRIDTQYF.

This clone turned up a few times. The V and J genes are TRBV28 and TRBJ2-5; D is unresolved. Trimming took off 8 bases at V and 0 bases at J, with 10 bases between the two ends. Germline CDR1 reads MDHEN; CDR2 reads SYDVKM. The CDR3 covers 13 residues. CDR3 residues: CASRHQYQETQYF. DNA of the CDR3: TGTGCCAGCCGACACCAGTACCAAGAGACCCAGTACTTC.

The table lists this clone with a few counts. The chain employs TRBV9 and TRBJ2-7; 8 bases align to TRBD1. Germline CDR1 and CDR2: SGDLS and YYNGEE. The CDR3 sequence is 15 residues long. The junction had 5 bases not matched to a gene; V was cut back by 3 bases and J by 0 bases. The CDR3 region has the DNA TGTGCCAGCAGCGGAGGGACAGGATTCTCCTACGAGCAGTACTTC. Its translation is CASSGGTGFSYEQYF.

This chain links TRBV21-1 with TRBJ1-6; TRBD1 reflects the table's D call only, with no check against the DNA. TRBV21-1 is listed as a pseudogene. CDR3 length: 19 amino acids. The CDR3 spells CASKGAEVPLPRYNSPLHF. CDR3 nucleotide sequence: TGTGCCAGCAAAGGGGCCGAGGTTCCCCTACCGCGGTATAATTCACCCCTCCACTTT.

This chain uses TRBV7-6 with TRBJ1-1; 8 bases map to TRBD1. This CDR3 contains 16 residues. V shed 5 bases and J 5 bases; nucleotides not matched to a gene: 13. Germline CDR1 and CDR2: SGHVS and FNYEAQ. CDR3 amino acids: CASSLRTGQGGTEAFF. The CDR3 DNA sequence: TGTGCCAGCAGCCTTCGAACTGGACAGGGAGGTACTGAAGCTTTCTTT.

As DNA, the CDR3 is TGCGCCAGCAGCTCGCGACTAGCGGGAGAGAATGAGCAGTTCTTC. Translating gives CASSSRLAGENEQFF. The chain joins TRBV5-1 to TRBJ2-1; 12 bases are shared with TRBD2. The germline V gene has CDR1 SGHRS and CDR2 YFSETQ. The CDR3 runs 15 residues. With 3 bases clipped from V and 7 bases from J, the junction kept 5 bases outside the gene matches.

CDR3 in amino acids: CSAGQGSYNEQFF. The CDR3, as DNA: TGCAGCGCGGGACAGGGCTCCTACAATGAGCAGTTCTTC. This chain connects TRBV29-1 to TRBJ2-1, with 9 bases aligning to TRBD1. J gave up 0 bases and V 7 bases, and 1 base lay outside the gene matches. CDR3 size: 13 residues. Germline V gives CDR1 SQVTM, CDR2 ANQGSEA.

This chain uses TRBV18 with TRBJ1-2, with 12 bases lining up with TRBD1. V gave up 5 bases and J gave up 4 bases; unmatched junction bases: 8. The germline V gene encodes CDR1 KGHSH and CDR2 LQKENI. This CDR3 has 16 amino acids. The CDR3 bases are TGTGCCAGCTCATCCGGGACAGGGGGCGTCACCTATGGCTACACCTTC. Amino acid sequence: CASSSGTGGVTYGYTF.

The chain carries TRBV9 and TRBJ1-1, with 8 bases lining up with TRBD1. V was clipped by 4 bases and J by 1 base; unmatched bases: 6. This CDR3 comprises 15 residues. CDR1 is SGDLS, CDR2 YYNGEE, per germline. The CDR3 spells CASSPMDRANTEAFF. The CDR3 region has the DNA TGTGCCAGCAGCCCGATGGACAGGGCGAACACTGAAGCTTTCTTT.

This clone was detected a few times. The V gene is TRBV21-1, the J gene TRBJ2-7; whether TRBD2, the table's D call, matches the DNA was not checked. TRBV21-1 is a listed pseudogene. The length of the CDR3 is 15 residues. The CDR3 loop is CASSKYPSGAYEQYF. CDR3 coding DNA: TGTGCCAGCAGCAAATATCCTAGCGGGGCCTACGAGCAGTACTTC.

The J gene is TRBJ1-1, the V gene TRBV11-2; 7 bases map to TRBD1. The V gene's germline CDR1 is SGHAT and CDR2 FQNNGV. This CDR3 spans 14 amino acids. J lost 5 bases, V lost 0 bases, and 3 bases had no gene match. CDR3 bases: TGTGCCAGCAGCTTAGAGCTGACAGGGACTGAAGCTTTCTTT. This codes for CASSLELTGTEAFF.

The chain links TRBV7-2 to TRBJ2-7; 11 bases match TRBD1. The CDR3 has 14 residues. Trimming at V came to 6 bases and at J to 6 bases, leaving 7 bases not matched to a gene. The germline CDR1 and CDR2 sequences are SGHTA and FQGNSA. CDR3 sequence reads: CASSTGTGGREQYF. The CDR3 coding sequence is TGTGCCAGCAGTACCGGGACAGGGGGACGCGAGCAGTACTTC.

The rearrangement links TRBV7-9 to TRBJ1-2, with a tentative D call TRBD1 (5 bases). Per the germline V gene, CDR1 is SEHNR and CDR2 is FQNEAQ (reference sequence). The CDR3 loop spans 14 amino acids. With 6 bases removed from V and 6 bases from J, the gap between germline ends came to 17 bases. CDR3 residues: CASSTPPGGNGYTF. Here the CDR3 DNA reads TGTGCCAGCAGTACCCCCCCCGGGGGGAATGGCTACACCTTC.

The chain recombines TRBV9 with TRBJ2-5, with 8 bases fitting TRBD2. V trimming: 2 bases; J trimming: 11 bases; junction bases outside the gene matches: 8. Germline V gives CDR1 SGDLS, CDR2 YYNGEE. The CDR3 is 13 residues long. In DNA, the CDR3 is TGTGCCAGCAGCGTCAGCGGGAGCTCTGGGCAGTACTTC. This codes for CASSVSGSSGQYF.

This clone has just a few counts. This chain uses TRBV5-6 with TRBJ2-1; 10 bases align to TRBD2. The V gene end was trimmed by 3 bases and the J gene end by 2 bases; junction bases not matched to a gene: 2. The CDR3 has 15 amino acids. CDR1 and CDR2 from the germline V gene are SGHDT and YYEEEE. CDR3 sequence reads: CASSWGTSAYNEQFF. For the CDR3, the DNA is TGTGCCAGCAGCTGGGGGACTAGCGCCTACAATGAGCAGTTCTTC.

This clone was recorded only once. V is TRBV19 and J is TRBJ2-1; possible D gene TRBD1, 6 bases. The ends were cut back, 4 bases at V and 5 bases at J, with 18 bases in the middle. Germline CDR1 reads LNHDA; CDR2 reads SQIVND (reference sequence). There are 16 residues in the CDR3. CDR3 coding DNA: TGTGCCAGTAGTACCAGCTGGGGGCGTATCGACAATGAGCAGTTCTTC. This codes for CASSTSWGRIDNEQFF.

In this sample, this clone turned up once. The J gene is TRBJ1-5, the V gene TRBV28, with D perhaps TRBD1 (5 bases). The ends were cut back, 8 bases at V and 4 bases at J, with 24 bases in the middle. Germline V CDR1 and CDR2: MDHEN, SYDVKM. This CDR3 has 17 residues. In nucleotides, the CDR3 is TGTGCCAGCCGGGTTGAGGGCGGGACGTGGGATAATCAGCCCCAGCATTTT. Protein sequence: CASRVEGGTWDNQPQHF.

A few counts support this clone. The chain uses TRBV29-1 and TRBJ2-3; TRBD2 matches 15 bases. Germline assignment: CDR1 SQVTM and CDR2 ANQGSEA. The CDR3 is 16 amino acids. After removal of 6 bases from V and 8 bases from J, the junction contained 12 bases not matched to a gene. CDR3 nucleotide sequence: TGCAGCGTCCCGGGACTAGCGGGAGGTGCCCCGGGTACGCAGTATTTT. Its protein is CSVPGLAGGAPGTQYF.

This clone has just a few counts. The chain couples TRBV5-1 to TRBJ1-2, with a possible D match to TRBD1 (6 bases). CDR1 SGHRS and CDR2 YFSETQ come from the germline V gene. Trimming stripped 4 bases from V and 4 bases from J, with 20 bases between. This CDR3 is built from 16 residues. The CDR3 DNA follows: TGCGCCAGCAGCCCCCGACCAGGGGAGCGAATCTATGGCTACACCTTC. It specifies CASSPRPGERIYGYTF. Supplemented by reference TRBV5-1 and TRBJ1-2, the full variable domain reads KAGVTQTPRYLIKTRGQQVTLSCSPISGHRSVSWYQQTPGQGLQFLFEYFSETQRNKGNFPGRFSGRQFSNSRSEMNVSTLELGDSALYLCASSPRPGERIYGYTFGSGTRLTVV.